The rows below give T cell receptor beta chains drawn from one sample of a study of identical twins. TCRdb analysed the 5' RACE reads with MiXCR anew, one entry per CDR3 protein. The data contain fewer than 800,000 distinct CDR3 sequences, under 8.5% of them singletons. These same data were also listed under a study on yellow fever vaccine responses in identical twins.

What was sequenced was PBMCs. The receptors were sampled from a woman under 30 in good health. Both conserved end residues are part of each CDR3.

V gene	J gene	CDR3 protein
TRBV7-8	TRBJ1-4	CASSLVREKLFF
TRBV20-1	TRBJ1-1	CSAIIPGGTEAFF
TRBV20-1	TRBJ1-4	CSARADSPGEKLFF
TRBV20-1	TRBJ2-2	CSARTILDTGELFF
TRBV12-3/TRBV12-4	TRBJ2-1	CASTNTPGAPYNEQFF
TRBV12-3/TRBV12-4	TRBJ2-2	CASSALRGGNTGELFF
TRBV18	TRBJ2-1	CASSPPTNLGEQFF
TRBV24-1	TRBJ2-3	CATGGLHTDTQYF
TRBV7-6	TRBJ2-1	CASSLSSGSGNEQFF
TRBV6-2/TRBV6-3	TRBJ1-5	CASSKRYTDRVVIQPQHF
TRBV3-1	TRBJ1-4	CASSSWDRGREKLFF
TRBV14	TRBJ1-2	CASSQVATGGIYGYTF
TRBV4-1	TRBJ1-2	CASSQDRTGPAGGYTF
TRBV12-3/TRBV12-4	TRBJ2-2	CASSSRGPLNSPGELFF
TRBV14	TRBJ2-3	CASSPPRQGTSTDTQYF
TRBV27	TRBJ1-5	CASSLGTGGYQPQHF
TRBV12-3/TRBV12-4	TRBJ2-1	CASSGVGSYNEQFF
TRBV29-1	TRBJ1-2	CSESDRADGYTF
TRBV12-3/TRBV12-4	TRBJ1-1	CASRATGGGMNTEAFF
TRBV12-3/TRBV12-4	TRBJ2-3	CASSGQVGPTDTQYF
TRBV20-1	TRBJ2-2	CSASAGGQSGELFF
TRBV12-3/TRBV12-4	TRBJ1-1	CASSWSDTEAFF
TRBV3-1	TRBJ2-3	CASSQKIQGDTQYF
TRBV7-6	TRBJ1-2	CASSPNLDYGYTF
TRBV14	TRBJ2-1	CASSRTSGGAVEQFF
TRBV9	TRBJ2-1	CASSPAFGSSYNEQFF
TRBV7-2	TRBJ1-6	CASSLRGAGKGTANPLHF
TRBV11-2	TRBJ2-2	CASQGQGRTGELFF
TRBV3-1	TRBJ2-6	CASSLRVSGANVLTF
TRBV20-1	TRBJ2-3	CSASPTSAAFSDTQYF
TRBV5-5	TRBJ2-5	CASSAGTSGRETQYF
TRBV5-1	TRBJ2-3	CASSVLDREGGTDTQYF
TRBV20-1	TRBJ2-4	CSARDTGSKNIQYF
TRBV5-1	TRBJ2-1	CASSSPAENEQFF
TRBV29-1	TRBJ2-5	CSVGGTQETQYF
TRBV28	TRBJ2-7	CASSFGQVPTYEQYF
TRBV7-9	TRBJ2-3	CASSLERKDTQYF
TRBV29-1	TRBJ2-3	CSVEDPGTRYTQYF
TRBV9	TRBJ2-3	CASSEGLAFGDTQYF
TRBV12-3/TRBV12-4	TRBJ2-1	CASSFQRAFYNEQFF
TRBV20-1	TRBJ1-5	CSARGKQGAANQPQHF
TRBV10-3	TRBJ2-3	CAISTLGLAGSDTQYF
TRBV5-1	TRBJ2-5	CASSLAGLPGTDQETQYF
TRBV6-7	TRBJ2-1	CASSYPDRDREGWDNEQFF
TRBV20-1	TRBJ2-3	CSAGLGGRSTDTQYF
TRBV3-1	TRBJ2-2	CASSQKSNTGELFF
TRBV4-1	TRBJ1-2	CASSQEGGGNGYTF
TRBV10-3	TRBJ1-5	CATKDIPSNQPQHF